This entry lists 4 T cell receptor beta chains sequenced from one sample in a study of T-cell memory formation after mild COVID-19. TCRdb recomputed calls from the 5' RACE reads with MiXCR, one row per CDR3 protein. The table includes approximately 300,000 distinct CDR3 sequences, just under 20% detected once. Input material: PBMCs or a T cell subset sorted from them (not recorded which). The receptors derive from a man between 18 and 35 years old who had mild COVID-19 (a few samples of this study predate the infection). Cell type and time point are not known.

A few counts support this clonotype. The chain joins TRBV5-1 to TRBJ1-1; no reliable D call. Germline V lookup: CDR1 SGHRS, CDR2 YFSETQ. The CDR3 runs 15 residues. The ends were cut back, 0 bases at V and 3 bases at J, with 12 bases in the middle. The CDR3 here is CASSLATGRDTEAFF. The CDR3 nucleotides are TGCGCCAGCAGCTTGGCTACGGGTCGGGACACTGAAGCTTTCTTT.

This clonotype came up many times. The chain uses TRBV12-3 or TRBV12-4 and TRBJ1-2; 8 bases are shared with TRBD1. The CDR3 is 12 amino acids. J gave up 4 bases and V 5 bases, and 0 bases lay outside the gene matches. Here the CDR3 reads CASSTGGYGYTF. DNA for the CDR3: TGTGCCAGCAGTACAGGGGGCTATGGCTACACCTTC.

The CDR3 loop reads CASSPAGTGVGYTF. In DNA, the CDR3 is TGTGCCAGCAGTCCCGCCGGGACAGGGGTAGGCTACACCTTC. The chain carries TRBV6-5 and TRBJ1-2; TRBD1 agrees at 10 bases. Germline V gene lookup returns CDR1 MNHEY and CDR2 SVGAGI. The CDR3 runs 14 residues. After removal of 5 bases from V and 8 bases from J, the junction contained 8 bases not matched to a gene.

The V and J genes are TRBV3-1 and TRBJ2-7, with a weak D call TRBD1 (6 bases). CDR1 LGHDT and CDR2 YNNKEL come from the germline V gene (reference sequence). V shed 0 bases and J shed 6 bases, with 9 bases lying between them. This CDR3 comprises 13 residues. The CDR3 nucleotides are TGTGCCAGCAGCCAAGACCAGGGGCGCGAGCAGTACTTC. Protein product: CASSQDQGREQYF.